The sequence of this T cell receptor beta chain was determined in a study of shared clonotypes between healthy human individuals. Study observations and caveats: Sampling was confined to blood; repertoires within tissues likely differ.

CD45RO-negative, CCR7-positively selected cells formed the naive CD8 fraction, excluding terminally differentiated effector memory CD45RA+ cells. The authors split each subset's genomic DNA evenly across several immunoSEQ plates. The method was immunoSEQ multiplex PCR; TCRdb's version includes in-frame clones alone and lacks a portion of them. The sample records about 2.1 million clones, around 95% being singletons. Note on this clone: Its antigen is not identified.

CDR3 size: 12 residues. Trimming took 2 bases from V and 5 from J, leaving 9 bases between them. Germline assignment: CDR1 SQVTM and CDR2 ANQGSEA. The sequenced material came from naive CD8+ T cells from PBMCs. This TCR was sampled from a man between 18 and 29 years old in good health. Some clones in this sample may be carry-over from other donors' samples. The chain links TRBV29-1 to TRBJ2-5; no clear D gene. The CDR3 protein is CSVETKKETQYF. Here the CDR3 DNA reads TGCAGCGTTGAAACTAAAAAGGAGACCCAGTACTTC.